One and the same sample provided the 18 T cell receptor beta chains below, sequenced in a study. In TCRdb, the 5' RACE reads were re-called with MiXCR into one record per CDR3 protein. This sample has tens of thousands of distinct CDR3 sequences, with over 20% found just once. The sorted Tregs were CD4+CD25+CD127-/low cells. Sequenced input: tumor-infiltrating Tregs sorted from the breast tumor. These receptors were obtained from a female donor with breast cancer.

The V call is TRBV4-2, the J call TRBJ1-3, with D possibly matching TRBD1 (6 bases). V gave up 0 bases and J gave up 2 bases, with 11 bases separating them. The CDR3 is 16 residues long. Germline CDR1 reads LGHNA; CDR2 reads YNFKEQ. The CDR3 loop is CASSQEGNRAGNTIYF. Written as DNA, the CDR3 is TGTGCCAGCAGCCAAGAGGGAAACAGGGCTGGAAACACCATATATTTT.

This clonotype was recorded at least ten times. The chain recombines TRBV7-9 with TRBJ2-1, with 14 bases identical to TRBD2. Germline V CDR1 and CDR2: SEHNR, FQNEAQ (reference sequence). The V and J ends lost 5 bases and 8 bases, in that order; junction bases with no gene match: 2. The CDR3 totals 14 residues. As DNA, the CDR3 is TGTGCCAGCAGCGCGGGACTAGCGGGGGATGAGCAGTTCTTC. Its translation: CASSAGLAGDEQFF.

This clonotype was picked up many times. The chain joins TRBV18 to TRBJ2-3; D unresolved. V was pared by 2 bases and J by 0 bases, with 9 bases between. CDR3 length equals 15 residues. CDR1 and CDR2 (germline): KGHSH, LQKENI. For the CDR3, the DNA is TGTGCCAGCTCACCATCCTATTATAGCACAGATACGCAGTATTTT. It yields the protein CASSPSYYSTDTQYF.

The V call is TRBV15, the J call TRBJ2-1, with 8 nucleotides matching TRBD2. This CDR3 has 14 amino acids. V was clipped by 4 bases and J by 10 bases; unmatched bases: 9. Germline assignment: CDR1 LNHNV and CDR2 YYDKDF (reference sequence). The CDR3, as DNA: TGTGCCACCAGCACACAGCGGGAGTTTTTAGAGCAGTTCTTC. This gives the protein CATSTQREFLEQFF.

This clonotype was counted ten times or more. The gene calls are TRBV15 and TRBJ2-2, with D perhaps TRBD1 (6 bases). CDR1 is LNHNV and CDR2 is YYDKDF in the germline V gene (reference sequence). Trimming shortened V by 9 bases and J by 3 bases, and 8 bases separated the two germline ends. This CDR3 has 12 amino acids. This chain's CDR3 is CATGGYTGELFF. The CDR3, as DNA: TGTGCCACAGGGGGTTACACCGGGGAGCTGTTTTTT.

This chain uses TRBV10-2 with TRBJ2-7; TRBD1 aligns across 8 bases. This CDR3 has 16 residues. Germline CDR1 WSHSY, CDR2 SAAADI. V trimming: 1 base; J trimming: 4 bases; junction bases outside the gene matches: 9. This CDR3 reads CASSEWWQGAGYEQYF. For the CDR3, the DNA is TGCGCCAGCAGTGAGTGGTGGCAGGGGGCAGGATACGAGCAGTACTTC.

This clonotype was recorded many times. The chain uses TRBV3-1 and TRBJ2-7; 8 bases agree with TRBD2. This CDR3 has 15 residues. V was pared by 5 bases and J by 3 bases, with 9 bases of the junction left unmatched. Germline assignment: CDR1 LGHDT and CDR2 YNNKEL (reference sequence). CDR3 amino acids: CASSETSGPFYEQYF. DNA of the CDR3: TGTGCCAGCAGCGAAACTAGCGGTCCCTTCTACGAGCAGTACTTC.

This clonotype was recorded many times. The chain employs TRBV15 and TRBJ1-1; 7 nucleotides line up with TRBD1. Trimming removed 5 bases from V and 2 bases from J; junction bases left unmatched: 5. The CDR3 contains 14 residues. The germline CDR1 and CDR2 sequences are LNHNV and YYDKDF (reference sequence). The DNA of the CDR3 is TGTGCCACCAGCTTGGGACAGCATAACACTGAAGCTTTCTTT. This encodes CATSLGQHNTEAFF.

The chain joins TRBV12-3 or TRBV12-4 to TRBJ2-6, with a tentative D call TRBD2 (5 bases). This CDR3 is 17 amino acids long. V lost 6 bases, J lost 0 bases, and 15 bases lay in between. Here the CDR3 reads CASSPFRGNSGANVLTF. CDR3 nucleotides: TGTGCCAGCAGCCCTTTCCGAGGGAACTCTGGGGCCAACGTCCTGACTTTC.

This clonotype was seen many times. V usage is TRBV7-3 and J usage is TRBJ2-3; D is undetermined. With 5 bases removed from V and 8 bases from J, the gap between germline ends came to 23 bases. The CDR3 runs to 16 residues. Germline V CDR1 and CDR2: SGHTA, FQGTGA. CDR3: CASSPAVGSLLGTQYF. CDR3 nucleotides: TGTGCCAGCAGCCCGGCAGTAGGATCCCTCCTTGGTACGCAGTATTTT.

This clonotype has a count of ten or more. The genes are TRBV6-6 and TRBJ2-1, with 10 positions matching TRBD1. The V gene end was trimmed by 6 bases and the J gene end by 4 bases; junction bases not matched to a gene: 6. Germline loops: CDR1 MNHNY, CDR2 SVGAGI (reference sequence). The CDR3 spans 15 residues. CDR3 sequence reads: CASSAGTGDYNEQFF. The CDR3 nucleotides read TGTGCCAGCAGCGCCGGGACAGGGGATTACAATGAGCAGTTCTTC.

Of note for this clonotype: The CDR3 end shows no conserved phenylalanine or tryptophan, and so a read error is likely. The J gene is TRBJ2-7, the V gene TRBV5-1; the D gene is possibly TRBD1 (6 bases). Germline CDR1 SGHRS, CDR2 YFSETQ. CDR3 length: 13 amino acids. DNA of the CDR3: TGCGCCTGCAGCAGGACAGTAACCTACGAGCAGTACCTC. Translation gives CACSRTVTYEQYL.

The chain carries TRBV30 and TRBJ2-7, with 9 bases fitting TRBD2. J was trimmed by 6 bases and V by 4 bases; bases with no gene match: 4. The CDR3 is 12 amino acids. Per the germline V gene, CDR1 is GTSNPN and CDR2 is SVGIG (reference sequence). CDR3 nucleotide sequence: TGTGCCTGGATGGGACTAGCCGGCGAGCAGTACTTC. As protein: CAWMGLAGEQYF.

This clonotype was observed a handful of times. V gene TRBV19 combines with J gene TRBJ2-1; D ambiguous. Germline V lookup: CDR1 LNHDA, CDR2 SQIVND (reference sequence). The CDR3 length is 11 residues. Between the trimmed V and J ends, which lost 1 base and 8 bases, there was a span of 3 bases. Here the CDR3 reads CASSIAYEQFF. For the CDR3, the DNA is TGTGCCAGTAGTATAGCTTATGAGCAGTTCTTC.

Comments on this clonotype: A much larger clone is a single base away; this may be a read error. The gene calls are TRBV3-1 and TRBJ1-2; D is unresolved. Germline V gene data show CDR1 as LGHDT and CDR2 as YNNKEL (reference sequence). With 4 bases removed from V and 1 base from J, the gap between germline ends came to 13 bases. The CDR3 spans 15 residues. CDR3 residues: CASSPQMAVNYGYTF. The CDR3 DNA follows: TGTGCCAGCAGCCCCCAGATGGCGGTTAACTATGGCTACACCTTC.

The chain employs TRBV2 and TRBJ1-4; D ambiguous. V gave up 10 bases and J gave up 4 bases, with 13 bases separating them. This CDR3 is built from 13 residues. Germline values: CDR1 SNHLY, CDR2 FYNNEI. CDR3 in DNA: TGTGCCACCTCGGGAGCGGGTAATGAAAAACTGTTTTTT. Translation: CATSGAGNEKLFF.

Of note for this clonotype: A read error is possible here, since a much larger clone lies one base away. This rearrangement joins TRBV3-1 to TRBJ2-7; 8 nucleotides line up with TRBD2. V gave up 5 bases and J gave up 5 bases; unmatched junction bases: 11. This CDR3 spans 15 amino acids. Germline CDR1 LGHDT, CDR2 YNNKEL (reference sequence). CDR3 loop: CASSTRPAGDHEQYF. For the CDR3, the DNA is TGTGCCAGCAGCACCCGACCAGCGGGAGACCACGAGCAGTACTTC.

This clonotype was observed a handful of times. The CDR3 DNA reads as TGTGCCAGCTCACCACGGGGGGACTACGAGCAGTACTTC. Its translation is CASSPRGDYEQYF. The chain has TRBV18 and TRBJ2-7; possible D gene TRBD2, 6 bases. V was shortened by 1 base and J by 3 bases, with 7 bases between the two germline ends. The CDR3 loop spans 13 amino acids. Germline assignment: CDR1 KGHSH and CDR2 LQKENI. Full variable domain (outside the CDR3, taken from reference TRBV18 and TRBJ2-7): NAGVMQNPRHLVRRRGQEARLRCSPMKGHSHVYWYRQLPEEGLKFMVYLQKENIIDESGMPKERFSAEFPKEGPSILRIQQVVRGDSAAYFCASSPRGDYEQYFGPGTRLTVT.